The present entry profiles one T cell receptor beta chain with its context. Antigen specificity is unknown. These data are taken from a study of T cell repertoires in cytomegalovirus infection. A single record per CDR3 protein comes from TCRdb applying MiXCR to the reads. This repertoire shows approximately 1,000,000 distinct CDR3 sequences, approximately 32% found once; its top ten account for around an eighth. CDR3 length: 14 amino acids. Germline loops: CDR1 LNHDA, CDR2 SQIVND (reference sequence). V was trimmed by 6 bases and J by 8 bases, leaving 19 bases between them. The V gene is TRBV19, the J gene TRBJ1-2, with a weak D call TRBD1 (5 bases). This receptor was taken from a human donor in good health (CMV status not recorded). Some clones in this sample may be carry-over from other donors' samples. The specimen comprised cultured CD8+ T cells from PBMCs, sampled from culture after CMV antigen stimulation. The CDR3 region is CASRIRGSAFGYTF. The CDR3 region has the DNA TGTGCCAGTAGAATAAGGGGCAGTGCGTTCGGCTACACCTTC.